This TCR beta chain was profiled in a study of T cells in Graves' hyperthyroidism and ophthalmopathy. Germline V gives CDR1 MNHEY, CDR2 SMNVEV (reference sequence). V lost 6 bases to trimming and J lost 6 bases; unmatched junction nucleotides: 13. The CDR3 totals 16 residues. TCR beta CDR3 region amplification was performed from RNA transcripts. First-round RT-PCR of the TCR CDR3 relied on the HTBI primer set. TCRdb called the multiplex PCR reads again in MiXCR, with one record for every CDR3 protein. The sample lists about 300,000 distinct CDR3 sequences, about 19% occurring once. Sequenced sample: blood. This clonotype was obtained from a man aged 50 or older with Graves' ophthalmopathy. The chain links TRBV27 to TRBJ2-1; 8 nucleotides line up with TRBD2. The CDR3 coding sequence is TGTGCCAGCAGCCTAGGGCCGGGACTAGAGTCCAATGAGCAGTTCTTC. The encoded protein is CASSLGPGLESNEQFF.